In its sample, the clone carrying this TCR beta chain ranks as medium-sized. The CDR3 totals 16 residues. The V and J ends lost 10 bases and 0 bases, in that order; junction bases with no gene match: 11. CDR1 is MNHNS and CDR2 is SASEGT in the germline V gene. This specimen belongs to a study of metastatic and nonmetastatic thyroid tumors. At the level of the study: A comparison of repertoires was made across blood and tumor or nodule tissue from malignant and benign thyroid patients.

In the original workflow: The authors used CDR3 differences across clinicopathological groups to build a distant-metastasis classifier for papillary thyroid cancer. TCRdb re-analyzed the PCR reads using MiXCR. The V and J calls here are based on TCRdb, not the publication. This sample has over 15,000 clones, with approximately 28% found just once. Patients underwent thyroid surgery, and none had received any treatment before it. Input material: tumor tissue. This clonotype was obtained from a female donor with papillary thyroid cancer or a benign thyroid nodule (not recorded which). Some clones in this sample may be carry-over from other donors' samples. V and J are TRBV6-1 and TRBJ2-3; 9 bases are a match to TRBD1. This CDR3 reads CATAMRGTGSTDTQYF. CDR3 in DNA: TGTGCCACCGCTATGAGGGGGACAGGGAGCACAGATACGCAGTATTTT.